The rows below give T cell receptor beta chains drawn from one sample of a study of STAT5B mutations in CD4+ large granular lymphocyte leukemia. The assay was immunoSEQ multiplex PCR, and TCRdb's table has in-frame clones only and misses some. This table has approximately 21,000 clones, 60% to 85% appearing once. The specimen sequenced was CD4+ T cells from blood buffy coats. The receptor set was obtained from a human donor in good health. Both conserved end residues are part of each CDR3. A D gene is named only where the DNA matches it firmly. Rows give clone size only sometimes, using once, few, many, or a class for an expanded clone.

D gene	V gene	clone size	J gene	CDR3 length	CDR3 DNA	CDR3 protein
TRBD1	TRBV4-3	NA	TRBJ1-2	16	TGCGCCAGCAGCATTAAGGGGGGACAGGGGGCGCAAGGCTACACCTTC	CASSIKGGQGAQGYTF
NA	TRBV18	NA	TRBJ2-1	14	TGTGCCAGCTCACCACCGTCGCGGTACAATGAGCAGTTCTTC	CASSPPSRYNEQFF
NA	TRBV7-3	NA	TRBJ2-5	14	TGTGCCAGCAGCTTATCAGGGGATGGCAAGACCCAGTACTTC	CASSLSGDGKTQYF
NA	TRBV6-5	NA	TRBJ1-2	15	TGTGCCAGCAGTTACGGGGCCGAAGGGCCCTATGGCTACACCTTC	CASSYGAEGPYGYTF
TRBD2	TRBV9	NA	TRBJ2-3	17	TGTGCCAGCAGCCTCGAAGGGACCGGACTAGGCACAGATACGCAGTATTTT	CASSLEGTGLGTDTQYF
NA	TRBV7-9	few	TRBJ1-5	13	TGTGCCAGCACCCGAAATGACGATCAGCCCCAGCATTTT	CASTRNDDQPQHF
TRBD1	TRBV5-4	few	TRBJ1-5	16	TGTGCCAGCAGCTTGGATGGGACAGGGGGCAATCAGCCCCAGCATTTT	CASSLDGTGGNQPQHF
NA	TRBV7-2	NA	TRBJ1-1	15	TGTGCCAGCAGCTTAGGACCCCCCGGGGACACTGAAGCTTTCTTT	CASSLGPPGDTEAFF
TRBD1	TRBV10-3	NA	TRBJ2-1	11	TGTGCCACTTCGACAGGGGATGAGCAGTTCTTC	CATSTGDEQFF
TRBD1	TRBV28	NA	TRBJ1-6	15	TGTGCCAGCAGTGATATGACAGGGGGGAATTCACCCCTCCACTTT	CASSDMTGGNSPLHF
TRBD1	TRBV5-6	few	TRBJ2-7	14	TGTGCCAGCAGCCGGACAGGGAACCGTTACGAGCAGTACTTC	CASSRTGNRYEQYF
NA	TRBV5-1	NA	TRBJ2-2	16	TGCGCCAGCAGCCAAGGTAGCGGGACAGACACCGGGGAGCTGTTTTTT	CASSQGSGTDTGELFF
TRBD2	TRBV7-9	NA	TRBJ2-1	17	TGTGCCAGCAGCCGCACCGGGACTAGCGGGATTCGCAATGAGCAGTTCTTC	CASSRTGTSGIRNEQFF
NA	TRBV7-2	few	TRBJ2-1	15	TGTGCCAGCAGCCTCAGGTGGTGGGACGTAAATGAGCAGTTCTTC	CASSLRWWDVNEQFF
TRBD1	TRBV7-8	NA	TRBJ1-6	14	TGTGCCAGCAAAGTACAGGGGGGGAATTCACCCCTCCACTTT	CASKVQGGNSPLHF
NA	TRBV30	NA	TRBJ2-5	14	TGTGCCTGGAGTGTATCCCCCAGACAAGAGACCCAGTACTTC	CAWSVSPRQETQYF
TRBD1	TRBV23-1	NA	TRBJ1-6	15	TGCGCCACCCCGATGACAGGGGATCTGGAGTCACCCCTCCACTTT	CATPMTGDLESPLHF
NA	TRBV2	few	TRBJ1-4	12	TGTGCCAGCAGTGTTGATAACAGGGTACTGTTTTTT	CASSVDNRVLFF
NA	TRBV2	few	TRBJ2-7	12	TGTGCCAGCCGGGGACTCTCCTACGAGCAGTACTTC	CASRGLSYEQYF
NA	TRBV7-2	NA	TRBJ2-5	14	TGTGCCAGCAGCTTAGTGGCAGCCCAAGAGACCCAGTACTTC	CASSLVAAQETQYF
TRBD2	TRBV7-3	NA	TRBJ2-2	13	TGTGCCAGCAGCTTCGGGGGGACCGGGGAGCTGTTTTTT	CASSFGGTGELFF
NA	TRBV2	NA	TRBJ2-3	13	TGTGCCACCCGCCGGGACCTCACAGATACGCAGTATTTT	CATRRDLTDTQYF
TRBD1	TRBV28	NA	TRBJ1-1	17	TGTGCCAGCAGTGCGTGGACAGGGACCCTCGGATACCCTGAAGCTTTCTTT	CASSAWTGTLGYPEAFF